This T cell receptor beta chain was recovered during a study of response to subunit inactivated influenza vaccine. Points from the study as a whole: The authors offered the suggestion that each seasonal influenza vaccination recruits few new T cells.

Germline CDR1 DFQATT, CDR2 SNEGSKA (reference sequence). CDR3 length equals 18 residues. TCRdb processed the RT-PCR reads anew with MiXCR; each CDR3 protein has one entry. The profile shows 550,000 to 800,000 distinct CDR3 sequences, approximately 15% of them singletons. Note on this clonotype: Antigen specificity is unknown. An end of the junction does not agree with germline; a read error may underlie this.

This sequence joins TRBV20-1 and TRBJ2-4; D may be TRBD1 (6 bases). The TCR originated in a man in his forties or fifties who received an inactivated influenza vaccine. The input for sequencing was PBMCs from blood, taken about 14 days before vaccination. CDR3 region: CCARVLRVRGHAKNIQYF. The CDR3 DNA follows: TGCTGTGCTAGAGTTCTTCGAGTCAGGGGCCATGCCAAAAACATTCAGTACTTC.